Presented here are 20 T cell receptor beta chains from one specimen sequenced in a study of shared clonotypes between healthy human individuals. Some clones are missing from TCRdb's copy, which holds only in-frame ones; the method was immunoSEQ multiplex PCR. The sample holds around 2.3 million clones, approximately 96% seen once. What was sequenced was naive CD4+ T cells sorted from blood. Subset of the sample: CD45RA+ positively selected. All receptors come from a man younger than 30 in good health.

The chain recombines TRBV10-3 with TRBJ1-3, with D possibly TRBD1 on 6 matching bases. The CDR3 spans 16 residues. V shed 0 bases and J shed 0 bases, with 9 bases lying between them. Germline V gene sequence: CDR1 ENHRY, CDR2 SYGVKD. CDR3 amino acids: CAISESTGLSGNTIYF. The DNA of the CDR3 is TGTGCCATCAGTGAGTCAACAGGGCTCTCTGGAAACACCATATATTTT.

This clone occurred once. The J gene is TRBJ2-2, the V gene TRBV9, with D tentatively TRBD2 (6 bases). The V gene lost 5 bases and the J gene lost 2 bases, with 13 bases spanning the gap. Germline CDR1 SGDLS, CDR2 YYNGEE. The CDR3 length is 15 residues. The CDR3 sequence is CASSPISGNTGELFF. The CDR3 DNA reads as TGTGCCAGCAGTCCGATTAGCGGAAACACCGGGGAGCTGTTTTTT.

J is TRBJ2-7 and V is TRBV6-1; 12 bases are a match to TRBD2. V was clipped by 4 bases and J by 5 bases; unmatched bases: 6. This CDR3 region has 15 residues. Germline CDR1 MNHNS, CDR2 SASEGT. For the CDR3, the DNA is TGTGCCAGCAGTGTTCCGGGACTAGCGGGCCACGAGCAGTACTTC. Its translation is CASSVPGLAGHEQYF.

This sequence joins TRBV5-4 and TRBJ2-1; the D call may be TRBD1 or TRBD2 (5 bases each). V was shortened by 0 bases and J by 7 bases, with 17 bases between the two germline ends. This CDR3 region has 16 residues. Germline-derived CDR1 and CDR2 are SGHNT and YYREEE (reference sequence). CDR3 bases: TGTGCCAGCAGCTTGGCGGTGGGGACCCGGGTGAATGAGCAGTTCTTC. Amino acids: CASSLAVGTRVNEQFF.

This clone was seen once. In DNA, the CDR3 is TGTGCCAGCACCCCTGGGACAGGGGGGCGTCAGCCCCAGCATTTT. Its protein is CASTPGTGGRQPQHF. This rearrangement joins TRBV28 to TRBJ1-5; 11 bases agree with TRBD1. CDR3 size: 15 residues. The J segment lost 6 bases and the V segment lost 7 bases, leaving 8 bases of the junction unmatched. Germline-derived CDR1 and CDR2 are MDHEN and SYDVKM.

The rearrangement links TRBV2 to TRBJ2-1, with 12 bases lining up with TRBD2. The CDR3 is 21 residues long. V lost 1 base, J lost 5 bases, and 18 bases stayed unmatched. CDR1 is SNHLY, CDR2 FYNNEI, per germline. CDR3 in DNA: TGTGCCAGCAGTGAAGGTATCGCGGACCCTACGACTAGCGGGAGCGACAATGAGCAGTTCTTC. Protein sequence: CASSEGIADPTTSGSDNEQFF.

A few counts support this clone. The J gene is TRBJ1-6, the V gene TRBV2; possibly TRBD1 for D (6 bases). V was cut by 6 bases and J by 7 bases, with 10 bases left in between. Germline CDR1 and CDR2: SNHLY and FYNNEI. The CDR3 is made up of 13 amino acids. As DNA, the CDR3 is TGTGCCAGCAGCCCGGACAGAAATTCACCCCTCCACTTT. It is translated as CASSPDRNSPLHF.

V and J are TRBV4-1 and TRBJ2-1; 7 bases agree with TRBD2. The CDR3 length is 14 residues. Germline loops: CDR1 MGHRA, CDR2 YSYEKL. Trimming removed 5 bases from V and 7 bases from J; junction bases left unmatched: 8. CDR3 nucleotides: TGCGCCAGCAGCTCACAGACTAGCCCAAATGAGCAGTTCTTC. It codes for CASSSQTSPNEQFF.

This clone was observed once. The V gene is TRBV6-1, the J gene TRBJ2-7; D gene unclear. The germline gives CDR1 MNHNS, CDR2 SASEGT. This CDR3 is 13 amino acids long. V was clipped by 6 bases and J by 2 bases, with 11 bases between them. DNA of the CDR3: TGTGCCAGCAGACCGGACCAAACCTACGAGCAGTACTTC. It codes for CASRPDQTYEQYF.

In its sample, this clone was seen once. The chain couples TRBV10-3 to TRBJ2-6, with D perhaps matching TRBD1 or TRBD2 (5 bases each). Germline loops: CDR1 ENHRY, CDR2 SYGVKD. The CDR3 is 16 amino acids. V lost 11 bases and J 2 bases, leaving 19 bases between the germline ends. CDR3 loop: CAAGRGQGAGANVLTF. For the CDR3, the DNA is TGTGCCGCCGGCCGGGGCCAGGGTGCTGGGGCCAACGTCCTGACTTTC.

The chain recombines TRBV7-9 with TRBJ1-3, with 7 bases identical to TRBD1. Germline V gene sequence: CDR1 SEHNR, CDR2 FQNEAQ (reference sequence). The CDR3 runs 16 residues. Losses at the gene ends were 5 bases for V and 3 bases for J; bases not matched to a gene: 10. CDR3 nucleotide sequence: TGTGCCAGCAGCGCTAAGACAGGGACGAGTGGAAACACCATATATTTT. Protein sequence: CASSAKTGTSGNTIYF.

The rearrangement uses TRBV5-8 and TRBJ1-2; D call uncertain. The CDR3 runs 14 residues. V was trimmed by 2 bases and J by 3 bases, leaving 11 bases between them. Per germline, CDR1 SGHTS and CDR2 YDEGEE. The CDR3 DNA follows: TGTGCCAGCAGCTTAGGTTTTGGGGACTATGGCTACACCTTC. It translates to CASSLGFGDYGYTF.

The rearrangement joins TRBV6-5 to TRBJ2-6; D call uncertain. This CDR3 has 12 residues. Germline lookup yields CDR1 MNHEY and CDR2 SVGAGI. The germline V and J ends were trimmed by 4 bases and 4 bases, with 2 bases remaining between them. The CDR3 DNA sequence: TGTGCCAGCAGTTTAGGGGCCAACGTCCTGACTTTC. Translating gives CASSLGANVLTF.

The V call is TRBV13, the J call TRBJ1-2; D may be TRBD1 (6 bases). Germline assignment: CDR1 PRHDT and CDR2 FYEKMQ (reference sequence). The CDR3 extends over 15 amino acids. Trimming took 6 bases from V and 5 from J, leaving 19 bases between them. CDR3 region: CASRDTGIPSYGYTF. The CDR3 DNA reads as TGTGCCAGCAGAGATACAGGGATTCCATCGTATGGCTACACCTTC.

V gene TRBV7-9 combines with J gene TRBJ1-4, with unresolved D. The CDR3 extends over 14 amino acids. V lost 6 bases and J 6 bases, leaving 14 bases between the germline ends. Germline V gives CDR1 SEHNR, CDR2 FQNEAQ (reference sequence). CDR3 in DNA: TGTGCCAGCAGGTATGGGGAAGGAGATGAAAAACTGTTTTTT. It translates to CASRYGEGDEKLFF.

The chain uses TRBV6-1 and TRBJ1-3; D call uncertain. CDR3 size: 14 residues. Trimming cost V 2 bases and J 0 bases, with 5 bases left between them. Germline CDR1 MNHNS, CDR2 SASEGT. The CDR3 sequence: CASSEFHSGNTIYF. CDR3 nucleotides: TGTGCCAGCAGTGAATTCCACTCTGGAAACACCATATATTTT.

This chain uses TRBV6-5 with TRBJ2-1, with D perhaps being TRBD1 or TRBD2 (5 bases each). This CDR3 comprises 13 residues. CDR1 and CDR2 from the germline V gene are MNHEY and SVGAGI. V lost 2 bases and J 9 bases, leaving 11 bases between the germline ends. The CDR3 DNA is TGTGCCAGCAGTTACCCCATTGGGGGTGAGCAGTTCTTC. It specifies CASSYPIGGEQFF.

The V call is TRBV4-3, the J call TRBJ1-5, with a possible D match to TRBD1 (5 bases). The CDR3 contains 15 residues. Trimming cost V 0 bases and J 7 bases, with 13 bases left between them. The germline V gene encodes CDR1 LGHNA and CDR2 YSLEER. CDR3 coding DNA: TGCGCCAGCAGCCAAGATGCGGGGGTTGGGCAGCCCCAGCATTTT. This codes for CASSQDAGVGQPQHF.

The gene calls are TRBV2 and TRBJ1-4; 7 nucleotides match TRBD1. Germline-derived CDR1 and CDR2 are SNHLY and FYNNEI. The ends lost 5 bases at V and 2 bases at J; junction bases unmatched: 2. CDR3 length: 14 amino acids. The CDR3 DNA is TGTGCCAGCAGTCCAGGGGGTACTAATGAAAAACTGTTTTTT. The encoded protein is CASSPGGTNEKLFF.

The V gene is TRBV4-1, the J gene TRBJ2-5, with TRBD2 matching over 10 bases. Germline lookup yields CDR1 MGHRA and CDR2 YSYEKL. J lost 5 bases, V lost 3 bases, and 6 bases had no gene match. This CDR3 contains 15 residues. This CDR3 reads CASSQSSGSRETQYF. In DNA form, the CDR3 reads TGCGCCAGCAGCCAGTCTAGCGGGAGCCGGGAGACCCAGTACTTC.